Sequencing of this TCR beta chain was carried out in a study of cytomegalovirus exposure and HLA in healthy donors. Points from the study as a whole: TCR beta sequences numbering 15,000 to 20,000 were associated with HLA alleles at 0.05 false discovery rate in a later analysis. A later analysis, which compared TCR beta chains of equal frequency, found the HLA-associated ones more clonally expanded.

The CDR3 runs to 16 residues. Germline V gene data show CDR1 as SGHVS and CDR2 as FQNEAQ. The ends were cut back, 5 bases at V and 4 bases at J, with 18 bases in the middle. Of note for this clone: What it binds is not known.

Both 60 Vbeta primers and 13 Jbeta primers went into the PCR. TCRdb's table, derived via immunoSEQ multiplex PCR, lists solely in-frame clones and lacks some. This specimen shows roughly 120,000 clones; the ten leading clones hold under 1.3%. The chain uses TRBV7-8 and TRBJ1-3; weak D call: TRBD1 (5 bases). The receptor was isolated from a man between 18 and 29 years old in good health and CMV-seronegative. Sequencing input: PBMCs. Written as DNA, the CDR3 is TGTGCCAGCAGCCCCGCGTCAAGGGGCACGGGAAACACCATATATTTT. It yields the protein CASSPASRGTGNTIYF. The whole variable domain, remainder taken from reference TRBV7-8 and TRBJ1-3, is GAGVSQSPRYKVAKRGQDVALRCDPISGHVSLFWYQQALGQGPEFLTYFQNEAQLDKSGLPSDRFFAERPEGSVSTLKIQRTQQEDSAVYLCASSPASRGTGNTIYFGEGSWLTVV.